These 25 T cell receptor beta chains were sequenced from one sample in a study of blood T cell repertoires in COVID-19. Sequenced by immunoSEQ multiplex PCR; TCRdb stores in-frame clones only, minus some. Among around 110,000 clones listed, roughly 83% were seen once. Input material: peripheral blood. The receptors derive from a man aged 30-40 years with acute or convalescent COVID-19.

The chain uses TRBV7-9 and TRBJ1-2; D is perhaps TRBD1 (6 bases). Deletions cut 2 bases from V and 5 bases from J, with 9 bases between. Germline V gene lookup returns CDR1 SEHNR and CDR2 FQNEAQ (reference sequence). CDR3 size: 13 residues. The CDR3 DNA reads TGTGCCAGCAGCTTAAGTACAGGGTATGGCTACACCTTC. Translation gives CASSLSTGYGYTF. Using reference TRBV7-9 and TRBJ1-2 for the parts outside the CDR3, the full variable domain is DTGVSQNPRHKITKRGQNVTFRCDPISEHNRLYWYRQTLGQGPEFLTYFQNEAQLEKSRLLSDRFSAERPKGSFSTLEIQRTEQGDSAMYLCASSLSTGYGYTFGSGTRLTVV.

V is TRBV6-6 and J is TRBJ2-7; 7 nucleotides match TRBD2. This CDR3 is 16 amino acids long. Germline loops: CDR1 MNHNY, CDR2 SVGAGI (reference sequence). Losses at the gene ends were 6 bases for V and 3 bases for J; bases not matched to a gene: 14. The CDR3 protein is CASSPGGAGLVYEQYF. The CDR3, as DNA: TGTGCCAGCAGCCCGGGGGGTGCAGGCCTAGTCTACGAGCAGTACTTC.

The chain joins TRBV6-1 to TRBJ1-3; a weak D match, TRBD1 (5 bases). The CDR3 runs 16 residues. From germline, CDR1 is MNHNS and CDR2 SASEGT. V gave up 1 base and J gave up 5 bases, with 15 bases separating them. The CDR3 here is CASSEEAGGGRNTIYF. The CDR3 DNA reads TGTGCCAGCAGTGAAGAGGCCGGGGGTGGGCGAAACACCATATATTTT.

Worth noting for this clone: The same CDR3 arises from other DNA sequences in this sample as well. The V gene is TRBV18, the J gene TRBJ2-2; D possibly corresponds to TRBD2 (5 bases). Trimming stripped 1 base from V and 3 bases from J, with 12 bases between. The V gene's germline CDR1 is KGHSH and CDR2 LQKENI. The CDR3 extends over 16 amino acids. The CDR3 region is CASSPRGGSDTGELFF. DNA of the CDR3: TGTGCCAGCTCACCACGCGGAGGTTCGGACACCGGGGAGCTGTTTTTT.

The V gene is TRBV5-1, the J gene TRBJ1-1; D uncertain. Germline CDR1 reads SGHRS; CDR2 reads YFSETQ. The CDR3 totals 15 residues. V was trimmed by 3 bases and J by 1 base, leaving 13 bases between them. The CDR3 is CASSSLGLPNTEAFF. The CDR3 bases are TGCGCCAGCAGCTCCTTGGGCCTTCCGAACACTGAAGCTTTCTTT.

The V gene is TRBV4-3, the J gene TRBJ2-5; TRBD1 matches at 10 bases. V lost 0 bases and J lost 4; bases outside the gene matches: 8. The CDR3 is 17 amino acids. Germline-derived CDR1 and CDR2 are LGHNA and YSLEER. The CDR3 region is CASSQDPGTGAGETQYF. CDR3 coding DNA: TGCGCCAGCAGCCAAGATCCGGGGACAGGGGCGGGAGAGACCCAGTACTTC.

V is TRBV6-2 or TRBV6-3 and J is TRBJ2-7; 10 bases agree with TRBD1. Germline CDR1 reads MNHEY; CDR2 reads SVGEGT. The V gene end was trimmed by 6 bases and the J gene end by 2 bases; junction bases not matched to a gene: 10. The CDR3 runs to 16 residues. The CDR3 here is CASSRDRDRGTYEQYF. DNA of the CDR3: TGTGCCAGCAGCAGAGACCGGGACAGGGGTACCTACGAGCAGTACTTC.

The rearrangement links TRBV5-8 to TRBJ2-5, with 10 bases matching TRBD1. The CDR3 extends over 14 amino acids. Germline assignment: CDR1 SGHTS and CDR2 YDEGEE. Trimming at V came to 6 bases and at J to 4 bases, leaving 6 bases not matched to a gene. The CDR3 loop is CASTRDRGLETQYF. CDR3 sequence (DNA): TGTGCCAGCACCAGAGACAGGGGGCTAGAGACCCAGTACTTC.

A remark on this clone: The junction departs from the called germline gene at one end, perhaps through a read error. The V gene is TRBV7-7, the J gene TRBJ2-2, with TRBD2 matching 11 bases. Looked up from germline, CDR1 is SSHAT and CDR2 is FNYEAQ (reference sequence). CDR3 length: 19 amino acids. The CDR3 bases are TGTGCTAGCAGCTTAGATAAGCCTAGCGGGGGGCCGAACACCGGGGAGCTGTTTTTT. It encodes CASSLDKPSGGPNTGELFF.

CDR3 sequence: CASSLQFTDTQYF. The CDR3 coding sequence is TGTGCCAGCAGCCTTCAATTCACAGATACGCAGTATTTT. This sequence joins TRBV3-1 (or the pseudogene TRBV3-2) and TRBJ2-3; D is uncertain. CDR1 LGHDT and CDR2 YNNKEL come from the germline V gene (reference sequence). V lost 4 bases, J lost 2 bases, and 7 bases lay in between. This CDR3 has 13 residues.

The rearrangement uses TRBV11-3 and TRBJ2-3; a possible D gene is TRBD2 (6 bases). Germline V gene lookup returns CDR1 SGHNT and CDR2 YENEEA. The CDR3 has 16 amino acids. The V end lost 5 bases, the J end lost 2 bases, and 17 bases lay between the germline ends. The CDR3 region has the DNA TGTGCCAGCAGCCCCCGGGGGAGCGGACCCACAGATACGCAGTATTTT. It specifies CASSPRGSGPTDTQYF. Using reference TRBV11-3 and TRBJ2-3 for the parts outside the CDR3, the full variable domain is EAGVVQSPRYKIIEKKQPVAFWCNPISGHNTLYWYLQNLGQGPELLIRYENEEAVDDSQLPKDRFSAERLKGVDSTLKIQPAELGDSAVYLCASSPRGSGPTDTQYFGPGTRLTVL.

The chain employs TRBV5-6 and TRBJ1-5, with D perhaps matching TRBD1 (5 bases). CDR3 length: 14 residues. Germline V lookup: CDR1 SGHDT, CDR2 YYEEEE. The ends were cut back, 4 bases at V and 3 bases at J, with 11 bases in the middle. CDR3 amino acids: CASSRRAYNQPQHF. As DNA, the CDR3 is TGTGCCAGCAGCCGCAGGGCGTACAATCAGCCCCAGCATTTT.

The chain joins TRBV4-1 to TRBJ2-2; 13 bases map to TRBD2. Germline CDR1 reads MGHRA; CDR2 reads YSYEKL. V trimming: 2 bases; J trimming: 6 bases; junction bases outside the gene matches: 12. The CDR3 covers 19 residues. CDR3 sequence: CASSQPGLAGLVLAGELFF. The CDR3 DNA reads TGCGCCAGCAGCCAACCGGGACTAGCGGGACTAGTACTGGCCGGGGAGCTGTTTTTT.

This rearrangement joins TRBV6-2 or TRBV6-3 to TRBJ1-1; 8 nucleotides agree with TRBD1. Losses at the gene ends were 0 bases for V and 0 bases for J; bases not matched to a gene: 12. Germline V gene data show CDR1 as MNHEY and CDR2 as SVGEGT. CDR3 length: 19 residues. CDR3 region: CASSYSRGQGHLLNTEAFF. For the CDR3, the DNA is TGTGCCAGCAGTTACTCGCGAGGACAGGGTCATCTTTTGAACACTGAAGCTTTCTTT.

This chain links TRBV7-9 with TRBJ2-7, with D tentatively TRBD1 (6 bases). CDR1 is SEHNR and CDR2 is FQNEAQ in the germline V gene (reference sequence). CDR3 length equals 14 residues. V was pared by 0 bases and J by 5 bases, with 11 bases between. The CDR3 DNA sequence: TGTGCCAGCAGCTTAGCTAGGAAGGGGGACGAGCAGTACTTC. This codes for CASSLARKGDEQYF.

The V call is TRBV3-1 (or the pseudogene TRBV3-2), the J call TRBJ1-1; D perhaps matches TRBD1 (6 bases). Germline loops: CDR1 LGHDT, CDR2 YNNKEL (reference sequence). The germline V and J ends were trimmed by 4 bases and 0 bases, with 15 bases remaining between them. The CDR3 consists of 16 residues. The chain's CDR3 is CASSRRGQPMNTEAFF. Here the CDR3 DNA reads TGTGCCAGCAGCCGCCGAGGACAGCCCATGAACACTGAAGCTTTCTTT.

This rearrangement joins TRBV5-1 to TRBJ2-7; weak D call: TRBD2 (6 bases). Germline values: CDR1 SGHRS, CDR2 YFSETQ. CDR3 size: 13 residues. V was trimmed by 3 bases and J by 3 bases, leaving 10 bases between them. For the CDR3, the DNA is TGCGCCAGCAGCTACGGGACTGGCTACGAGCAGTACGTC. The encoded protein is CASSYGTGYEQYV.

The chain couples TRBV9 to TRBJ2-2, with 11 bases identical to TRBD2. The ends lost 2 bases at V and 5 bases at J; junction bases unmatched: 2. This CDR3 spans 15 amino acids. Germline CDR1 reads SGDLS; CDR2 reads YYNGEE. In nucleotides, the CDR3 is TGTGCCAGCAGCGTCACTAGCGGGAGAACCGGGGAGCTGTTTTTT. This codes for CASSVTSGRTGELFF.

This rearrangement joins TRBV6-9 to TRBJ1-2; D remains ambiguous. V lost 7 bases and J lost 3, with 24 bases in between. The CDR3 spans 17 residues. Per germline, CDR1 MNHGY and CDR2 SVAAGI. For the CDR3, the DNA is TGTGCCAGCACCATTCGTCTCGGGCTTTGGGAGGACTATGGCTACACCTTC. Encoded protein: CASTIRLGLWEDYGYTF.

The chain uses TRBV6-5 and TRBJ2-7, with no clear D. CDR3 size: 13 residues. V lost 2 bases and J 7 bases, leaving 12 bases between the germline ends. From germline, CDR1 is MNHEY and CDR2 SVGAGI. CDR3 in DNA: TGTGCCAGCAGTTACAGGCCGATGGAGGAGCAGTACGTC. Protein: CASSYRPMEEQYV.

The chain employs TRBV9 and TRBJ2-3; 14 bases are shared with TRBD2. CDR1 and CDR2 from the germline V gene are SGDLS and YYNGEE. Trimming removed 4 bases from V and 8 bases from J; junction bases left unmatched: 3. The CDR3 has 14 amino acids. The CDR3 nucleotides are TGTGCCAGCAGCTCAGGGACTAGCGGGAGTACGCAGTATTTT. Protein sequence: CASSSGTSGSTQYF.

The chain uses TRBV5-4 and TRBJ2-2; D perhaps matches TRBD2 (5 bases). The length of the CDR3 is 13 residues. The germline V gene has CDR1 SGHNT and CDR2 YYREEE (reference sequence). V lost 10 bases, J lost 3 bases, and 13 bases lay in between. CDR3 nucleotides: TGTGCCTGGAGCAGCGGTTACACCGGGGAGCTGTTTTTT. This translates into CAWSSGYTGELFF.

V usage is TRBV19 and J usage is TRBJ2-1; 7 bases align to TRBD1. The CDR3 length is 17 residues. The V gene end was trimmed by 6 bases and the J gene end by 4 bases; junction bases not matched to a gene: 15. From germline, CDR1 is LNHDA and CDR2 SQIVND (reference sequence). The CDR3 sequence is CASRGRVGDRSYNEQFF. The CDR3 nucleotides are TGTGCCAGTAGGGGGCGGGTTGGGGACAGATCTTACAATGAGCAGTTCTTC.

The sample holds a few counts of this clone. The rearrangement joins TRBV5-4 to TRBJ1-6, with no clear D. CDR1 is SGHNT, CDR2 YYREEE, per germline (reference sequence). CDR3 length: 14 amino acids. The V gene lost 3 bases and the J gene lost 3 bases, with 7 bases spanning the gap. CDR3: CASSYGNYNSPLHF. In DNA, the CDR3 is TGTGCCAGCAGCTACGGGAACTATAATTCACCCCTCCACTTT.

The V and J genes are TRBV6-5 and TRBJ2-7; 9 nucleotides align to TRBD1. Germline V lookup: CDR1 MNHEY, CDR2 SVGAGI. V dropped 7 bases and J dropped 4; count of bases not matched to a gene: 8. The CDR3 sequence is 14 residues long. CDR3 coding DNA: TGTGCCAGCACTACCGGGACAGGGCGGTACGAGCAGTACGTC. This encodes CASTTGTGRYEQYV.